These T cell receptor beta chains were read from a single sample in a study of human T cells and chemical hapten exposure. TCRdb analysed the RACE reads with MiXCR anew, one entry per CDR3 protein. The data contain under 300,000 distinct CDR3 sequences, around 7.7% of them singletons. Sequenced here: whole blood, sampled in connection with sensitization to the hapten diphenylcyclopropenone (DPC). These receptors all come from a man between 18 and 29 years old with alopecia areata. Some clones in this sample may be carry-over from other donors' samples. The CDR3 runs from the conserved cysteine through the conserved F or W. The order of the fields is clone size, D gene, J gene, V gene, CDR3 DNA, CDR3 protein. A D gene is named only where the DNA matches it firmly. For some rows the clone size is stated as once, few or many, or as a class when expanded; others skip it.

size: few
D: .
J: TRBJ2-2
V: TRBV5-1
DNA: TGCGCCAGCAGCTTGGCGGTAGACGCTACCGGGGAGCTGTTTTTT
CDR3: CASSLAVDATGELFF

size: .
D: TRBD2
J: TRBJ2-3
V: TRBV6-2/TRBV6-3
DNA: TGTGCCAGCATTCGGGGGGGGCCAAAAGATACGCAGTATTTT
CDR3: CASIRGGPKDTQYF

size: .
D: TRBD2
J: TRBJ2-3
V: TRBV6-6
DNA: TGTGCCAGCAGTTATGCGGGGGAGGCCACAGATACGCAGTATTTT
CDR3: CASSYAGEATDTQYF

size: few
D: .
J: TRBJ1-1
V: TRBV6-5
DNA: TGTGCCAGCAGTCGGACGGCCACTGAAGCTTTCTTT
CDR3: CASSRTATEAFF

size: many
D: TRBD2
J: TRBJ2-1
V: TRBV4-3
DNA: TGCGCCAGCAGCCGCCTGACTAGCGGGGGTGGCTATGAGCAGTTCTTC
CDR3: CASSRLTSGGGYEQFF

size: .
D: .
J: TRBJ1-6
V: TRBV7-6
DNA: TGTGCCAGCAGCTCCGCCTCTTCCTATAATTCACCCCTCCACTTT
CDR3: CASSSASSYNSPLHF

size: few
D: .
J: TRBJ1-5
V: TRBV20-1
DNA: TGCAGTGCTAGAGATGCGCAGGGAAGGGGCAATCAGCCCCAGCATTTT
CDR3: CSARDAQGRGNQPQHF

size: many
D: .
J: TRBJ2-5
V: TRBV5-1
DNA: TGCGCCAGCAGCTTTGTGTCGACGGGCTTGGAGACCCAGTACTTC
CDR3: CASSFVSTGLETQYF

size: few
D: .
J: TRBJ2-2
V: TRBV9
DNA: TGTGCCAGCAGCTACGGACACTGGAACACCGGGGAGCTGTTTTTT
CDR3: CASSYGHWNTGELFF

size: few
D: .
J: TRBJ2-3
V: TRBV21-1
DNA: TGTGCCAGCAGCAAAGAAAGAGGGACAGCTAGCACAGATACGCAGTATTTT
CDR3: CASSKERGTASTDTQYF

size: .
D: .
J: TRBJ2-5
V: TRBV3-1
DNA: TGTGCCAGCAGATTTTCCGGGACGCAAGAGACCCAGTACTTC
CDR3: CASRFSGTQETQYF

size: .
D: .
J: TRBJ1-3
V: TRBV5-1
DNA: TGCGCCAGCAGCTTGAAACAGCTCTCTGGAAACACCATATATTTT
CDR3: CASSLKQLSGNTIYF

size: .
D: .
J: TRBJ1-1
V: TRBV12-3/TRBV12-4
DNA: TGTGCCAGCACCTCTAGGGAGGGCGCTGAAGCTTTCTTT
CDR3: CASTSREGAEAFF

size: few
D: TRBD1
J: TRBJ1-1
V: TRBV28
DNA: TGTGCCAGCGCGGGACAGGGGGATTACACTGAAGCTTTCTTT
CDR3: CASAGQGDYTEAFF

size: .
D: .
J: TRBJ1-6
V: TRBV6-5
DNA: TGTGCCAGCAGTTACTACCCAGAGGGCCTTTATAATTCACCCCTCCACTTT
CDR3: CASSYYPEGLYNSPLHF

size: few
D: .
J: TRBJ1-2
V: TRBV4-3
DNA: TGCGCCAGCAGCCAAGATTCCGTAAGGGGAACGGGCTACACCTTC
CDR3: CASSQDSVRGTGYTF

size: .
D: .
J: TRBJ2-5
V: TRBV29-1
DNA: TGCAGCGTGGGCGGGTCGGAAGAGACCCAGTACTTC
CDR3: CSVGGSEETQYF

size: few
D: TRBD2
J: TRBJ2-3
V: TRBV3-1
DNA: TGTGCCAGCAGCCAATTCAGCGGGGGGAGCACAGATACGCAGTATTTT
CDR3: CASSQFSGGSTDTQYF

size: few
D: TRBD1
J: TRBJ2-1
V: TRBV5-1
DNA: TGCGCCAGCAGCTTGGGCCCCGGACAGGGGGCCGACAATGAGCAGTTCTTC
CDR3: CASSLGPGQGADNEQFF

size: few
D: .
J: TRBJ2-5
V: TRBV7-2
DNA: TGTGCCAGCAGGAGACAGGCCGGGAGATCGACCCAGTACTTC
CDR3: CASRRQAGRSTQYF

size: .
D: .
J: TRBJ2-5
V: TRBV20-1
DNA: TGCAGTGCCCAATACAGGGAACCATACCAAGAGACCCAGTACTTC
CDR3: CSAQYREPYQETQYF

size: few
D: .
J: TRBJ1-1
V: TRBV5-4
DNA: TGTGCCAGCAGCTACGTCACAGGGAACACTGAAGCTTTCTTT
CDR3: CASSYVTGNTEAFF

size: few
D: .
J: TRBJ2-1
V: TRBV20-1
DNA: TGCAGTGCTAGGTTCGGGTTTACCGGTGAGCAGTTCTTC
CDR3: CSARFGFTGEQFF

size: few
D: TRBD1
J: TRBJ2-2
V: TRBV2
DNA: TGTGCCAGCCTTCGGACAGGCCGGGGCACCGGGGAGCTGTTTTTT
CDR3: CASLRTGRGTGELFF

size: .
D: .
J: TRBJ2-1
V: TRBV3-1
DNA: TGTGCCAGCAGCCCCCGGGTTACCTACAATGAGCAGTTCTTC
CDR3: CASSPRVTYNEQFF

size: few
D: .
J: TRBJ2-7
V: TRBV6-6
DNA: TGTGCCAGCAGTTACTCCCTGACCAGCTACGAGCAGTACTTC
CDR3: CASSYSLTSYEQYF

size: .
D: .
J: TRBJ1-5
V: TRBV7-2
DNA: TGTGCCAGCAGCTTGGGGGCGCGTAGGCCCCAGCATTTT
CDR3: CASSLGARRPQHF

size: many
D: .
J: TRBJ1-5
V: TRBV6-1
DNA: TGTGCCAGCGTAAGTCCCAGGGAAAGCAATCAGCCCCAGCATTTT
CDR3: CASVSPRESNQPQHF

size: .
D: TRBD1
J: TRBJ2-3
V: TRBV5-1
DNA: TGCGCCACCTCCCGGACAGGGTCGAGGACAGATACGCAGTATTTT
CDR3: CATSRTGSRTDTQYF

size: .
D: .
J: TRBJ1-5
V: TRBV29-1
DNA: TGCAGCGTTGCTGGGAGCAATCAGCCCCAGCATTTT
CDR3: CSVAGSNQPQHF

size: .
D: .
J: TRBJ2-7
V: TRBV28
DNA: TGTGCCAGCACCAGGGATAGTTACTACGAGCAGTACTTC
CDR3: CASTRDSYYEQYF

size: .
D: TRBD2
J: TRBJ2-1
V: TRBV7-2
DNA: TGTGCCAGCAGCTTAGAAGCGGGGGGCCCCTACAATGAGCAGTTCTTC
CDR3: CASSLEAGGPYNEQFF

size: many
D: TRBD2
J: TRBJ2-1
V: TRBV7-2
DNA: TGTGCCAGCAGCGGGACGGCGGGGGAAAACAATGAGCAGTTCTTC
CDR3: CASSGTAGENNEQFF

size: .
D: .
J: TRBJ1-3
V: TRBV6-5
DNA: TGTGCCAGCAGTTATTCCACCTTGGGACACTCTGGAAACACCATATATTTT
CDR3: CASSYSTLGHSGNTIYF

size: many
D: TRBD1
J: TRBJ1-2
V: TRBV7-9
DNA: TGTGCCAGCAGCGGGACAGGCGACTATGGCTACACCTTC
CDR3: CASSGTGDYGYTF

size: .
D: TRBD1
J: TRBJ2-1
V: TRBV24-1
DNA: TGTGCCACCAGTGCCAGGACAGGGGGAGGCAATGAGCAGTTCTTC
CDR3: CATSARTGGGNEQFF

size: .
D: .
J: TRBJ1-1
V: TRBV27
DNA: TGTGCCAGCACCCCGCTTGGGACGGGGAACACTGAAGCTTTCTTT
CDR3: CASTPLGTGNTEAFF

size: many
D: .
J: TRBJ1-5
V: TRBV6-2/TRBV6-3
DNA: TGTGCCAGCAGTTACTCGGACATGTACAATCAGCCCCAGCATTTT
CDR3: CASSYSDMYNQPQHF

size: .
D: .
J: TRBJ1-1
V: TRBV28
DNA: TGTGCCAGCAGTTTACAGCAGGGTTTCACTGAAGCTTTCTTT
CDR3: CASSLQQGFTEAFF

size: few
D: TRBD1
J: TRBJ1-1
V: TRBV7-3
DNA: TGTGCCAGCAGCTTAAGGGACAGCGACACTGAAGCTTTCTTT
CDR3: CASSLRDSDTEAFF

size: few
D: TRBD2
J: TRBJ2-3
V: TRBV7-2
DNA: TGTGCCAGCAGCTTAGTTTCTGGGACTAGGATCACAGATACGCAGTATTTT
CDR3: CASSLVSGTRITDTQYF

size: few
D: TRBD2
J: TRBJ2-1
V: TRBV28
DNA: TGTGCCAGCAGGGGGGAGGGGCCCTACAATGAGCAGTTCTTC
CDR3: CASRGEGPYNEQFF